This TCR beta chain originates from a study of blood T cell repertoires in COVID-19. Looking at the study overall: PBMCs, B-cell-depleted T cells, or T cells were the source of the cDNA or gDNA that made up the material.

The repertoire was sequenced with immunoSEQ multiplex PCR; TCRdb's copy has only in-frame clones and lacks some. The sample includes more than 75,000 clones, 88% of them seen just once. Germline-derived CDR1 and CDR2 are WSHSY and SAAADI. The CDR3 is 16 residues long. Trimming shortened V by 3 bases and J by 1 base, and 10 bases separated the two germline ends. The gene calls are TRBV10-2 and TRBJ2-6; D call uncertain. Sequenced input: peripheral blood. This receptor was obtained from a woman in her seventies with acute or convalescent COVID-19. The CDR3 sequence is CASSDRSVSGANVLTF. CDR3 in DNA: TGCGCCAGCAGTGACAGGTCGGTTTCTGGGGCCAACGTCCTGACTTTC.